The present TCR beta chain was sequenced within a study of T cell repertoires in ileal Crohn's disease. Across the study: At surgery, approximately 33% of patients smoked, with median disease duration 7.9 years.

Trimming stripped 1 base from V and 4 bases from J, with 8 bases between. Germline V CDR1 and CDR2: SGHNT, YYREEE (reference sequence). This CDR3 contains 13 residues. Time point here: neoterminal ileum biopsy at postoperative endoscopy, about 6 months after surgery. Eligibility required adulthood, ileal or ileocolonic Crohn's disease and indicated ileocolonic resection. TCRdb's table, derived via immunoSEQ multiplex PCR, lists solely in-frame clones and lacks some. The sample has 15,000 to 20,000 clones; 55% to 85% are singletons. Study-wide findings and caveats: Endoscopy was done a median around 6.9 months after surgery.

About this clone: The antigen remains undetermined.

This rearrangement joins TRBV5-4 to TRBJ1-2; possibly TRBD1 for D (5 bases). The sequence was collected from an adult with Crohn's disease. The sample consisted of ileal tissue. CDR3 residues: CASSLPGLYGYTF. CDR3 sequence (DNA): TGTGCCAGCAGCTTGCCAGGGCTCTATGGCTACACCTTC.